This TCR beta chain was identified during a study of cytomegalovirus exposure and HLA in healthy donors listed by TCRdb under 2017. General notes on the study: In an earlier analysis of 587 of the donors, approximately 260 Gb of sequence data and 117 million unique TCR beta sequences from about 179 million T cells were reported. About 280 gigabases of sequencing data and approximately 92 million unique TCR sequences made up an early release that covered some 640 HLA-typed donors. Of the approximately 400 genotyped donors, approximately 80% fell in the genetic ancestry cluster associated with self-reported Caucasian donors. The study aimed to test whether cataloging public T cell receptors could reveal signatures of past pathogen exposure. Using immunosequencing, the study profiled T cell repertoires from 500 to 800 subjects and related those repertoires to cytomegalovirus serostatus. In addition to the first cohort of approximately 670 subjects, a separate validation cohort of approximately 110 different subjects was used. To predict cytomegalovirus infection status, the study brought together high-throughput TCR immunosequencing, statistical association of individual TCRs with disease status, and machine learning. To study patterns of TCR occurrence, a later analysis re-analyzed previously published TCR beta repertoires from 500 to 850 donors and added high-resolution HLA genotyping. Rather than drawing on any new phenotypic data, the later analysis identified candidate immune exposures from TCR beta sequences and the way those sequences occurred across donors. An earlier analysis of some 500 of the donors applied high-throughput TCR beta sequencing to assess whether each TCR beta V gene segment acted as functional or pseudogenic. Donor age, sex, ethnicity and CMV serostatus were compiled together with the repertoire data. A later genetic analysis took genome-wide SNP genotypes for about 55% of the roughly 700 donors and used that subset as a discovery cohort. Every discovery cohort repertoire had been produced on one sequencing platform. HLA typing included class I and class II loci at four-digit resolution. The number of typed donors differed by locus: about 620-640 for A, B, C, DRB1 and DQB1; some 500 for DQA1; around 610 for DPA1; and around 490 for DPB1. Several DR-DQ haplotypes were handled as single units for association and clustering, since linkage in the cohort was strong. Across some 400 genotyped donors of the cohort, an average of roughly 200,000 unique TCR beta nucleotide sequences per donor were sequenced, and 15% to 20% of those sequences were non-productive.

Receptor amplification or capture employed the immunoSEQ multiplex PCR assay. A mixture of 60 forward primers for TCR Vbeta segments and 13 reverse primers for TCR Jbeta segments was used in the multiplex PCR. The CDR3 region of rearranged TCR beta genes was amplified from genomic DNA with a multiplex PCR assay. On the Illumina HiSeq System, the amplified TCR beta libraries were sequenced as 87-base-pair reads. The original methods were these. A later analysis tallied about 77 million unique TCR beta chains across the 666 repertoires, and 10 million to 11 million of those chains were shared by two or more donors. Raw reads were error-corrected and collapsed into unique sequences with a nearest-neighbor algorithm that merged closely related sequences to remove PCR and sequencing errors. Alignment of CDR3 sequences to IMGT reference sequences was used to assign V, D and J gene segments. For a sequence to be retained, a match of at least six nucleotides to both a V gene segment and a J gene segment was required. A rearrangement was called productive if the CDR3 had no stop codons and remained in frame with V and J, and every other rearrangement was called non-productive. CDR3 was defined by IMGT convention, running from the second conserved V-encoded cysteine to the conserved J-encoded phenylalanine. The earlier analysis of about 570 of the donors excluded any sequence lacking an unambiguous match to a single V gene segment. In an earlier analysis of roughly 600 of the donors, a V segment was called functional when productive rearrangements were above 56.7%, and segregating when the standard deviation between donors exceeded 5%. A statistical classification framework was developed to diagnose cytomegalovirus status using the catalog of TCR beta chain sequences. In a later analysis, TCR nucleotide sequences were compared against IMGT/GENE-DB human TR gene sequences so that V and J genes could be assigned. A later analysis assigned CDR3 sequences and most-parsimonious VDJ recombination scenarios with the TCRdist pipeline. In a later analysis, each TCR beta chain was defined by its CDR3 amino acid sequence together with its V-gene family, and reads without a unique V-gene family were excluded. In a later analysis, around 600 highly shared, low-generation-probability nucleotide sequences were removed to address suspected cross-contamination and a sequencing artifact. For each public chain, a later analysis derived a clonal expansion index from normalized ranks of inferred template counts within each repertoire. In a later analysis, generation probabilities were computed with a VDJ recombination model fitted to out-of-frame rearrangements, and the resulting probabilities were checked against IGoR. A later analysis scored TCR-TCR, TCR-HLA and TCR-CMV co-occurrence with hypergeometric tests, applying a repertoire-size bias correction to TCR pairs. In a later analysis, false discovery rates were estimated by permuting HLA or CMV assignments 20 times. A later analysis grouped co-occurring TCRs with DBSCAN, adding TCRdist sequence similarity when clustering within HLA-allele-positive subsets. Repertoires with fewer than 30,000 or more than 120,000 public chains were left out of co-occurrence clustering, as were four to six repertoires with anomalous nucleotide sharing. The immuneACCESS repertoire file appears here via TCRdb, limited to in-frame rearrangements. These files lack a portion of the clones; in checked studies, under half of the deficit traces to unresolved V genes, and the cause of the others is not known. V and J calls and clone size are those listed in that table; D and trimming were worked out from the DNA. The sample profile shows around 63,000 clones; roughly 80% of them were found once. Roughly 3% of the sample is in the top ten clones.

The full study reports these points: The earlier analysis of some 560 of the donors excluded roughly 17 rarely observed V segments, including chromosome 9 orphons, because counts were too low. Most TCR sequences were observed very rarely across donors, whereas some public TCRs were present in many individuals. Several of the top co-occurrence clusters appeared to be linked to parvovirus B19, influenza, CMV and Epstein-Barr virus, according to a later analysis. At a false discovery rate of 0.05, a later analysis linked 15,000 to 20,000 TCR beta sequences to specific HLA alleles. Three of the identified cytomegalovirus-associated TCR beta chains were confirmed in vitro to be specific for cytomegalovirus antigens. The classifier was reported to diagnose cytomegalovirus status with high specificity and sensitivity in both the original cohort and the validation cohort. Because HLA typing was missing for some donors at each locus, association tests included only the typed subset. Linkage disequilibrium might explain the correlated functional status among segregating V segments, but an unknown experimental factor could not be excluded. In a later genetic analysis, fewer N-insertions in productive TCRs were reported among donors in an Asian-associated ancestry cluster than the approximately 670-donor mean. Presence/absence analyses assumed roughly uniform sequencing depth across donors, an assumption that may not hold. In this cohort, only TCR beta chains were sequenced, and detectable features were limited by the absence of alpha or paired-chain data. CMV serostatus was the only immune exposure information available for the cohort. A later analysis found that TCR association rates varied across HLA loci, with DRB1 alleles showing the most associated TCRs and HLA-C alleles the fewest. In a later genetic analysis, a missense DCLRE1C variant was associated with V-gene and J-gene trimming of TCR beta chains, and the association was replicated in an independent cohort. A later analysis found that HLA-associated TCR beta chains were more clonally expanded and had lower generation probabilities than equally common non-associated chains. According to the authors, the approach could potentially be generalized to other disease states and immunological phenotypes. According to a later analysis, most CMV-associated TCR beta chains appeared to be HLA-restricted, and the HLA associations seemed to be driven largely by CMV exposure. In an earlier analysis of approximately 590 of the donors, most TCR beta V segments appeared in productive rearrangements about 87% or about 30% of the time, broadly matching IMGT annotations. A cluster of highly shared sequence variants was judged likely to represent a technical artifact of the sequencing pipeline. The study listed over 150 TCR beta chains as associated with cytomegalovirus. Assigning TCR associations to individual alleles was difficult when HLA alleles, especially DR and DQ, strongly co-occurred. A further reported finding was that TCR beta sequences accurately predicted the HLA-A and HLA-B alleles for most subjects in the first cohort.

The cohort consisted of hundreds of healthy bone marrow donors. At the time of sampling, every cohort member was nominally healthy, though immune exposures that went unrecorded were likely present. The donor tested CMV seronegative and was one of the 352 seronegative cohort members. Every donor gave a peripheral blood sample, and the peripheral blood mononuclear cells from that sample were used for TCR beta sequencing. The Qiagen DNeasy Blood Extraction Kit was used to extract genomic DNA from the blood cell samples. In the case of this clone: What antigen it recognizes has not been identified. Base-call qualities are not available, and no considerably larger clone is one nucleotide away.

Sequenced input: PBMCs. The origin of this receptor is a woman under 40 in good health and CMV-seronegative.

The nucleotide sequence reads TGTGCCAGCAGCTCGACAGGTGAAAAACTGTTTTTT. The resulting protein is CASSSTGEKLFF. The chain links TRBV7-9 with TRBJ1-4; the D gene is possibly TRBD1, with 6 bases matching. According to the germline V gene (reference sequence), CDR1 reads SEHNR and CDR2 reads FQNEAQ. There are 12 amino acids in the CDR3, from cysteine to phenylalanine inclusive. Only the CDR3 portion is preserved as DNA: 36 bases, with reading frame beginning at the first base. The germline ends are 7 bases apart after V is trimmed by 4 bases and J by 7 bases.